A selection of T cell receptor beta chains follows, all from one sample in a study of cytomegalovirus exposure and HLA in healthy donors. The repertoire was sequenced with immunoSEQ multiplex PCR; TCRdb's copy has only in-frame clones and lacks some. This sample yields more than 110,000 clones, of which 85% to 90% are seen a single time; less than 3.5% belongs to the top ten. Sequenced input: PBMCs. These receptors originate from a man younger than 35 in good health and CMV-seronegative. CDR3s include the opening cysteine and the closing phenylalanine or tryptophan. Fields, in order: clone size, D gene, V gene, J gene, CDR3 protein. D genes are given only for firm matches. A clone size is listed for some rows: how often the clone was seen (once, few, many), or a class if it is expanded.

-,-,TRBV21-1,TRBJ2-7,CASSRNLTGTQHHEQYF
-,-,TRBV5-1,TRBJ1-1,CASSLEGGPISEAFF
-,-,TRBV4-2,TRBJ1-1,CASSPLRANTEAFF
-,TRBD2,TRBV27,TRBJ2-5,CASSLSGSGGKETQYF
-,TRBD2,TRBV2,TRBJ2-7,CASKREGGPSFYEQYF
once,TRBD2,TRBV28,TRBJ2-5,CASAGGPETQYF
-,TRBD2,TRBV11-2,TRBJ2-2,CASGPIRGGNTGELFF
-,-,TRBV7-9,TRBJ2-2,CASSPIVVGELFF
-,-,TRBV9,TRBJ1-5,CASSVDGREDRGQHF
-,-,TRBV7-2,TRBJ2-7,CASTDFLRSYEQYF
once,TRBD2,TRBV7-7,TRBJ2-1,CASSPYLAGVGGGNEQFF
-,-,TRBV20-1,TRBJ2-3,CSASMRDTQYF
-,-,TRBV5-1,TRBJ2-2,CASSLASANTGELFF
-,TRBD2,TRBV5-4,TRBJ2-1,CASSYFLASGRANEQFF
-,TRBD1,TRBV19,TRBJ2-5,CASWDRAGQTQYF
-,-,TRBV5-6,TRBJ1-1,CASSLQALNTEAFF
-,-,TRBV7-9,TRBJ2-5,CASSSLSVFISGETQYF
-,-,TRBV5-1,TRBJ1-6,CASSLAREVSPLHF
-,TRBD1,TRBV7-2,TRBJ2-7,CASSFGQGYEQYF
once,-,TRBV2,TRBJ2-1,CASSERRGSYNEQFF
-,-,TRBV30,TRBJ2-5,CAWSGPRQETQYF
few,-,TRBV2,TRBJ2-7,CASSSQGWEQYF
-,TRBD1,TRBV6-6,TRBJ2-1,CASSYPTGGLNEQFF
once,-,TRBV27,TRBJ2-2,CASSSKRTDTGELFF
-,TRBD1,TRBV28,TRBJ1-1,CASSLRTGPNTEAFF
-,TRBD1,TRBV2,TRBJ2-7,CASSGQGYEQYF
-,-,TRBV28,TRBJ1-4,CASRRDFSTNEKLFF
few,TRBD1,TRBV5-6,TRBJ2-2,CASSSTGVNTGELFF
-,-,TRBV27,TRBJ2-7,CASSFSSGPLSYEQYF
-,TRBD2,TRBV7-8,TRBJ2-7,CASSLGLAGGPNEQYF
-,TRBD2,TRBV28,TRBJ2-5,CASSLWRERETQYF
few,TRBD2,TRBV7-6,TRBJ2-2,CASSTTSGSTGELFF
-,-,TRBV28,TRBJ2-1,CASRGANEQFF
-,TRBD1,TRBV10-3,TRBJ2-7,CAISQGARDEQYF
-,TRBD1,TRBV4-1,TRBJ2-5,CASSQWDRGGLARQETQYF
-,-,TRBV13,TRBJ2-2,CASSLGPGGTGELFF